Presented here are 25 T cell receptor beta chains from one specimen sequenced in a study of blood T cells in healthy people across ages. Together with a sample-barcoded 5' primer, a J-beta primer mix was included in a second PCR lasting about 6 to 11 cycles. TCRdb recomputed calls from the 5' RACE reads with MiXCR, one row per CDR3 protein. This table holds roughly 2 million distinct CDR3 sequences, roughly 49% found once. What was sequenced was blood. The receptor set was obtained from a woman aged 40 to 49 in good health.

This clonotype occurred a few times. The rearrangement joins TRBV20-1 to TRBJ2-1, with 13 positions matching TRBD2. The trim removed 0 bases at V and 7 bases at J, leaving 6 bases unmatched. The CDR3 has 16 residues. Looked up from germline, CDR1 is DFQATT and CDR2 is SNEGSKA (reference sequence). Here the CDR3 DNA reads TGCAGTGCTAGAGATCCGTCGACTAGCGGGGGGAATGAGCAGTTCTTC. Its translation: CSARDPSTSGGNEQFF.

This clonotype showed up just a few times. J is TRBJ2-5 and V is TRBV27; TRBD1 aligns across 9 bases. The end of the DNA aligns better with TRBJ2-7, so the J call may be wrong. CDR3 size: 12 residues. Germline V lookup: CDR1 MNHEY, CDR2 SMNVEV (reference sequence). Here the CDR3 DNA reads TGTGCCAGCAGAATGACAGGGGGCGAGCAGTACTTC. Protein: CASRMTGGEQYF.

As for this clonotype: One junction end does not reproduce the germline sequence, and a read error may be involved. V usage is TRBV6-2 or TRBV6-3 and J usage is TRBJ2-4, with a possible D match to TRBD2 (5 bases). The J call is uncertain, as TRBJ2-5 better fits the DNA end. The CDR3 totals 16 residues. CDR1 is MNHEY, CDR2 SVGEGT, per germline. CDR3 DNA: TGTGCCAGCGGTTACAGCCGGGAATTCAACCAAGAGACCCAGTACTTC. Translated, it gives CASGYSREFNQETQYF.

Of note for this clonotype: One end of the junction does not line up with germline, which may come from a read error. The chain employs TRBV6-2 or TRBV6-3 and TRBJ2-3, with a tentative D call TRBD2 (5 bases). CDR3 length: 12 residues. Germline V gene lookup returns CDR1 MNHEY and CDR2 SVGEGT. The CDR3 nucleotides are TGTGCCAGCAGTCACTCAAGGACTCTTTCGTATTTT. It is translated as CASSHSRTLSYF.

V usage is TRBV7-3 and J usage is TRBJ2-3; D remains ambiguous. V was trimmed by 2 bases and J by 2 bases, leaving 8 bases between them. Germline CDR1 reads SGHTA; CDR2 reads FQGTGA. CDR3 size: 14 residues. CDR3 amino acids: CASSLAIDTDTQYF. CDR3 bases: TGTGCCAGCAGCTTAGCTATTGACACAGATACGCAGTATTTT.

A word on this clonotype: A much larger clonotype is one base distant, so this may be a read error. The V and J genes are TRBV10-3 and TRBJ2-7, with 7 positions matching TRBD1. This CDR3 comprises 12 residues. CDR1 and CDR2 from the germline V gene are ENHRY and SYGVKD. Losses at the gene ends were 4 bases for V and 9 bases for J; bases not matched to a gene: 6. CDR3 in DNA: TGTGCCATCAGTGGGATACGACAGGGGCAGTACTTC. Translating it yields CAISGIRQGQYF.

The J gene is TRBJ2-7, the V gene TRBV6-2 or TRBV6-3; TRBD1 matches 7 bases. The trim removed 0 bases at V and 3 bases at J, leaving 8 bases unmatched. Germline V gene data show CDR1 as MNHEY and CDR2 as SVGEGT. This CDR3 has 16 residues. CDR3 nucleotides: TGTGCCAGCAGTTACTCGATCGGCCAGGGGGACTACGAGCAGTACTTC. Translating it yields CASSYSIGQGDYEQYF.

The chain carries TRBV4-2 and TRBJ2-1; D assignment may be TRBD1 or TRBD2 (6 bases each). CDR1 and CDR2 (germline): LGHNA, YNFKEQ. The CDR3 extends over 17 amino acids. V lost 1 base, J lost 6 bases, and 19 bases lay in between. The CDR3 loop is CASSQGVAGGLCNEQFF. The CDR3 nucleotides are TGTGCCAGCAGCCAAGGGGTGGCCGGGGGCCTTTGCAATGAGCAGTTCTTC.

Of note for this clonotype: The junction departs from the called germline gene at one end, perhaps through a read error. The chain joins TRBV7-9 to TRBJ1-2; D uncertain. The CDR3 runs 13 residues. The germline CDR1 and CDR2 sequences are SEHNR and FQNEAQ (reference sequence). As DNA, the CDR3 is TGTGCCAGCACTTGGAAGGGTAACAATGGCTACACCTTC. Protein sequence: CASTWKGNNGYTF.

J is TRBJ2-3 and V is TRBV12-3 or TRBV12-4; D unresolved. The V gene lost 2 bases and the J gene lost 3 bases, with 12 bases spanning the gap. This CDR3 has 15 amino acids. The CDR3 here is CASSLTSVGTDTQYF. DNA for the CDR3: TGTGCCAGCAGTTTAACAAGCGTCGGAACAGATACGCAGTATTTT.

The chain links TRBV15 to TRBJ1-5; TRBD1 agrees at 8 bases. The CDR3 consists of 15 residues. Germline trimming cut 5 bases from V and 0 bases from J; bases unmatched to any gene: 3. CDR1 is LNHNV, CDR2 YYDKDF, per germline (reference sequence). The DNA of the CDR3 is TGTGCCACCAGCTTGGGACAGGTTAGCAATCAGCCCCAGCATTTT. Protein: CATSLGQVSNQPQHF. Drawing the rest from reference TRBV15 and TRBJ1-5, the complete variable domain is DAMVIQNPRYQVTQFGKPVTLSCSQTLNHNVMYWYQQKSSQAPKLLFHYYDKDFNNEADTPDNFQSRRPNTSFCFLDIRSPGLGDTAMYLCATSLGQVSNQPQHFGDGTRLSIL.

The rearrangement joins TRBV20-1 to TRBJ2-1, with a possible D match to TRBD2 (5 bases). The CDR3 totals 12 residues. CDR1 is DFQATT, CDR2 SNEGSKA, per germline (reference sequence). The CDR3, as DNA: TGCAAGCCTCGGCTAGCTTACAATGAGCAGTTCTTC. Protein: CKPRLAYNEQFF.

V and J are TRBV7-9 and TRBJ1-6, with 12 bases identical to TRBD1. V dropped 1 base and J dropped 7; count of bases not matched to a gene: 8. CDR3 length equals 18 residues. The germline gives CDR1 SEHNR, CDR2 FQNEAQ (reference sequence). Here the CDR3 DNA reads TGTGCCAGCAGCTTAGATCCGGGACAGGGGGCAAAAAATTCACCCCTCCACTTT. Its protein product is CASSLDPGQGAKNSPLHF.

This clonotype turned up a few times. The CDR3 here is CASSPGQALNYGYTF. Here the CDR3 DNA reads TGTGCCAGCAGCCCGGGGCAGGCCCTTAACTATGGCTACACCTTC. This chain connects TRBV4-2 to TRBJ1-2; possibly TRBD1 for D (5 bases). V was cut by 4 bases and J by 1 base, with 13 bases left in between. Germline V gene lookup returns CDR1 LGHNA and CDR2 YNFKEQ. CDR3 length equals 15 residues.

The chain has TRBV29-1 and TRBJ2-1, with 10 bases aligning to TRBD1. The CDR3 loop spans 13 amino acids. Germline V CDR1 and CDR2: SQVTM, ANQGSEA. With 7 bases clipped from V and 5 bases from J, the junction kept 5 bases outside the gene matches. CDR3 in DNA: TGCAGCGGATCCGGGACAGGGGACAATGAGCAGTTCTTC. Translated, it gives CSGSGTGDNEQFF.

The table lists this clonotype with a few counts. V usage is TRBV11-1 and J usage is TRBJ2-5; TRBD1 matches 9 bases. CDR1 is SGHAT, CDR2 FQDESV, per germline (reference sequence). The CDR3 is 15 residues long. J lost 5 bases, V lost 4 bases, and 8 bases had no gene match. The CDR3 region has the DNA TGTGCCAGCAGCTATGAACAGGGGGCGCGGGAGACCCAGTACTTC. Protein: CASSYEQGARETQYF.

The rearrangement uses TRBV7-9 and TRBJ2-3; TRBD1 aligns across 7 bases. Per germline, CDR1 SEHNR and CDR2 FQNEAQ (reference sequence). The CDR3 extends over 16 amino acids. V dropped 0 bases and J dropped 3; count of bases not matched to a gene: 6. CDR3 coding DNA: TGTGCCAGCAGCTTAGCGAAGGGGGCGTTGACAGATACGCAGTATTTT. Protein product: CASSLAKGALTDTQYF. Based on the CDR3 plus reference TRBV7-9 and TRBJ2-3, the full variable domain is DTGVSQNPRHKITKRGQNVTFRCDPISEHNRLYWYRQTLGQGPEFLTYFQNEAQLEKSRLLSDRFSAERPKGSFSTLEIQRTEQGDSAMYLCASSLAKGALTDTQYFGPGTRLTVL.

The chain is built from TRBV24-1 and TRBJ2-4; TRBD1 matches 7 bases. The J segment lost 8 bases and the V segment lost 6 bases, leaving 9 bases of the junction unmatched. The CDR3 length is 14 residues. In germline, CDR1 is KGHDR, CDR2 SFDVKD. The CDR3 nucleotides read TGTGCCACCAGTCCCCGGGACAGTTTGGACATTCAGTACTTC. This translates into CATSPRDSLDIQYF.

The chain combines TRBV6-2 or TRBV6-3 with TRBJ2-3; unclear D gene. Trimming stripped 5 bases from V and 1 base from J, with 10 bases between. CDR3 length equals 14 residues. Germline V gives CDR1 MNHEY, CDR2 SVGEGT. In nucleotides, the CDR3 is TGTGCCAGCAGTACAGTGGTCCGCACAGATACGCAGTATTTT. Protein product: CASSTVVRTDTQYF.

Only a few counts were recorded for this clonotype. This chain links TRBV7-2 with TRBJ2-1; TRBD2 agrees at 13 bases. The V gene end was trimmed by 5 bases and the J gene end by 0 bases; junction bases not matched to a gene: 7. Germline CDR1 is SGHTA and CDR2 is FQGNSA. The CDR3 consists of 18 residues. CDR3 DNA sequence: TGTGCCAGCAGCGCGTCACTAGCGGGGGGGTACTCCTACAATGAGCAGTTCTTC. It translates to CASSASLAGGYSYNEQFF.

The chain links TRBV4-3 to TRBJ2-1; perhaps TRBD2 as D (5 bases). V gave up 4 bases and J gave up 9 bases, with 22 bases separating them. This CDR3 contains 16 residues. Germline V CDR1 and CDR2: LGHNA, YSLEER. CDR3 region: CASSPDRGRSLGEQFF. The CDR3 DNA is TGCGCCAGCAGCCCCGACCGGGGAAGGAGCCTCGGTGAGCAGTTCTTC.

J is TRBJ2-1 and V is TRBV20-1; D gene ambiguous. Per germline, CDR1 DFQATT and CDR2 SNEGSKA (reference sequence). V lost 0 bases and J lost 6, with 15 bases in between. The CDR3 covers 15 residues. The CDR3 DNA sequence: TGCAGTGCTAGAGATGCGGCGGCCCACCGCAATGAGCAGTTCTTC. It specifies CSARDAAAHRNEQFF.

V gene TRBV10-3 combines with J gene TRBJ2-4; D gene uncertain. The CDR3 is 17 residues long. CDR1 ENHRY and CDR2 SYGVKD come from the germline V gene. Trimming removed 0 bases from V and 0 bases from J, with 12 bases in between. This CDR3 reads CAISESGLDLAKNIQYF. The CDR3 DNA reads as TGTGCCATCAGTGAGTCGGGCTTGGACCTAGCCAAAAACATTCAGTACTTC.

This rearrangement joins TRBV27 to TRBJ1-1, with 7 bases that match TRBD1. Germline CDR1 reads MNHEY; CDR2 reads SMNVEV (reference sequence). V lost 5 bases and J lost 3; bases outside the gene matches: 6. This CDR3 is 14 amino acids long. The CDR3 DNA reads as TGTGCCAGCAGTATCGACAGGGAAGACACTGAAGCTTTCTTT. This translates into CASSIDREDTEAFF.

As to this clonotype: A much larger clone sits a single nucleotide away, making a read error possible. The chain uses TRBV9 and TRBJ2-1; D is ambiguous. Germline V gene lookup returns CDR1 SGDLS and CDR2 YYNGEE. This CDR3 is 14 amino acids long. V gave up 0 bases and J gave up 2 bases, with 6 bases separating them. The CDR3 region has the DNA TGTGCCAGCAGCGTAGAGGTGGCCTACAATGAGCAGTTCTTC. Protein: CASSVEVAYNEQFF.